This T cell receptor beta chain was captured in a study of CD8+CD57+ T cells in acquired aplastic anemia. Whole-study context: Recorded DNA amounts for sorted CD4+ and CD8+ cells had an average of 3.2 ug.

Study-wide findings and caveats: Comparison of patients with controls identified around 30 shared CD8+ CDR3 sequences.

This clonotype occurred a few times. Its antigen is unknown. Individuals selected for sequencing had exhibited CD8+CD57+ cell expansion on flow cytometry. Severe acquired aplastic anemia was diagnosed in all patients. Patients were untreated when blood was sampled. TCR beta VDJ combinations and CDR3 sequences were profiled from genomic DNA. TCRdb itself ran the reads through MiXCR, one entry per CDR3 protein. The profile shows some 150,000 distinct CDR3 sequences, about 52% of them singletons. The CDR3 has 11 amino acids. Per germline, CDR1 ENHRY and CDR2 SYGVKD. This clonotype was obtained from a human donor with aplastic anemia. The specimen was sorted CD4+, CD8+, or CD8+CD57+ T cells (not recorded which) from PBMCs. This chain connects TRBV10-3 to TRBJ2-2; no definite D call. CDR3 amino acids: CAAANTGELFF. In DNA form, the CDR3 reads TGTGCGGCCGCAAACACCGGGGAGCTGTTTTTT.